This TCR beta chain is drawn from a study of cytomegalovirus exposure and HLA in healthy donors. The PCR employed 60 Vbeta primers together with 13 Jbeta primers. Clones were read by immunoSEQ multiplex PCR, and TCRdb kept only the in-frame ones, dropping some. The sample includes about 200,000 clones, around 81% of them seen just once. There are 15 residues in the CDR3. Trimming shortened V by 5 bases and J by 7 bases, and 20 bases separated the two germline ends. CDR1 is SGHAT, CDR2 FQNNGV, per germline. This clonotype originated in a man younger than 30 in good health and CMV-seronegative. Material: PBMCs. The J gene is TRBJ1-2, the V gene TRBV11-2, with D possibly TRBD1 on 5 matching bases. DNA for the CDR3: TGTGCCAGCAGCCTCTCTCGCCGGGGGGTACGTGGCTACACCTTC. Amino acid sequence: CASSLSRRGVRGYTF.